This TCR beta chain is from a study of shared clonotypes between healthy human individuals. CDR3 length equals 17 residues. A note on this clone: Its target is unknown.

Some clones are missing from TCRdb's copy, which holds only in-frame ones; the method was immunoSEQ multiplex PCR. This repertoire shows about 2,100,000 clones, roughly 91% found once; its top ten account for approximately 1.7%. CD8 cells regarded as naive lacked CD45RO, were positively chosen for CCR7, and omitted terminally differentiated effector memory CD45RA+ cells. Study-wide results and caveats: Generally, naive subsets came out with larger estimated richness than memory subsets. Though the depth was large, rarefaction showed that sorted-subset sequencing was incomplete.

This TCR was sampled from a man younger than 35 in good health. Some clones in this sample may be carry-over from other donors' samples. The V and J genes are TRBV21-1 and TRBJ2-6. TRBV21-1 is recorded as a pseudogene. The sample taken for sequencing was naive CD8+ T cells from PBMCs. CDR3 amino acids: CASSKAMPYSGANVLTF. Here the CDR3 DNA reads TGTGCCAGCAGCAAAGCGATGCCATACTCTGGGGCCAACGTCCTGACTTTC.